This T cell receptor beta chain was profiled in a study of blood T cell repertoires in COVID-19. Here immunoSEQ multiplex PCR was the method, and the copy in TCRdb shows in-frame clones only, minus some. The sample lists over 200,000 clones, about 84% occurring once. Those enrolled, adults aged roughly 18 to 89 years, came from roughly 23 US areas. Participant-reported clinical history was the basis for cohort assignment. This CDR3 has 15 amino acids. The chain couples TRBV21-1 to TRBJ2-7; the D segment call TRBD1 is taken from the table without a DNA check. TRBV21-1 is listed as a pseudogene. Sequencing was done on a sample of PBMCs or T cells enriched from blood (not recorded which). This sequence originates from a man aged 60 to 75 who had recovered from COVID-19. This CDR3 is CASSKTGIHSYEQYF. In nucleotides, the CDR3 is TGTGCCAGCAGCAAGACAGGGATCCACTCCTACGAGCAGTACTTC.